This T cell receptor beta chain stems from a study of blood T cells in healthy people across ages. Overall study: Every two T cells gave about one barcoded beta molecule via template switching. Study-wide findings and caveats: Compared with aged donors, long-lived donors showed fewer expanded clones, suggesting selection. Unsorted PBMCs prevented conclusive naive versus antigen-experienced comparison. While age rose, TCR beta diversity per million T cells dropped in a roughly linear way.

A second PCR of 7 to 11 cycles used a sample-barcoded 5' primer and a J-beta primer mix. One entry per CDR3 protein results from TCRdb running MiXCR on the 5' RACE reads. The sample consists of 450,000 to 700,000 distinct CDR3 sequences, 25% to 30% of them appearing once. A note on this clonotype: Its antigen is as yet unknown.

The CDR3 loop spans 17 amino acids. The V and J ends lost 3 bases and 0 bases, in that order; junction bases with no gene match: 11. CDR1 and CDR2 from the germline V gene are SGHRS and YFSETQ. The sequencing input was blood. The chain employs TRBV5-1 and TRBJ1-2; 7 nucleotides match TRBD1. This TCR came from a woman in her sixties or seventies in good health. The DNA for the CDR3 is TGCGCCAGCAGCTCAACAGGGGCCTACCTTTCTAACTATGGCTACACCTTC. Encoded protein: CASSSTGAYLSNYGYTF.